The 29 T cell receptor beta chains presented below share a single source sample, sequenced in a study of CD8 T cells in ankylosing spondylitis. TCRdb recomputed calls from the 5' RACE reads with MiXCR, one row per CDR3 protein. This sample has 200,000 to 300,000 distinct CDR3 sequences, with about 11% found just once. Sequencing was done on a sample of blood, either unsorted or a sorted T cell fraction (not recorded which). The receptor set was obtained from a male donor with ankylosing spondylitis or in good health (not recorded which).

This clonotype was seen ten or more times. This CDR3 reads CASSLGGPNTEAFF. The CDR3 nucleotides are TGCGCCAGCAGCTTGGGGGGCCCGAACACTGAAGCTTTCTTT. The chain joins TRBV5-1 to TRBJ1-1; a weak D match, TRBD1 (5 bases). Germline loops: CDR1 SGHRS, CDR2 YFSETQ. The ends were cut back, 0 bases at V and 1 base at J, with 7 bases in the middle. The CDR3 contains 14 residues.

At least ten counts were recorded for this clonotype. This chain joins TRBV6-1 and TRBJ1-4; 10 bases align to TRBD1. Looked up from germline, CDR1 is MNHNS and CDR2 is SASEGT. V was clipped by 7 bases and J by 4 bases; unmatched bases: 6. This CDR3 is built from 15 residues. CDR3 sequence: CASTLTGGNNEKLFF. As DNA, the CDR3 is TGTGCCAGCACCTTGACAGGGGGCAATAATGAAAAACTGTTTTTT.

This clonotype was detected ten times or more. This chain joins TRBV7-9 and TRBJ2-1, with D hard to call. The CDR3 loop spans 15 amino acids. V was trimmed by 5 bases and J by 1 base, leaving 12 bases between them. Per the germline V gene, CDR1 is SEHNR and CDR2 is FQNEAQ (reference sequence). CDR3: CASSPADLSYNEQFF. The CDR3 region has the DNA TGTGCCAGCAGCCCCGCGGACCTATCCTACAATGAGCAGTTCTTC.

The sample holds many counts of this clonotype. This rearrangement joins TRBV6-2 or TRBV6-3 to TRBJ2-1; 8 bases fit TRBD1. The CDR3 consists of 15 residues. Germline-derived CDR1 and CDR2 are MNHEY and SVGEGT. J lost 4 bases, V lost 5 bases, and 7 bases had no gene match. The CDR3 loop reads CASSQTGGQYNEQFF. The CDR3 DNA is TGTGCCAGCAGTCAAACAGGGGGTCAGTACAATGAGCAGTTCTTC.

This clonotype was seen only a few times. The CDR3 sequence is CASSDGGNQPQHF. For the CDR3, the DNA is TGTGCCAGCAGTGACGGGGGCAATCAGCCCCAGCATTTT. J is TRBJ1-5 and V is TRBV2; unclear D gene. The CDR3 is 13 residues long. Trimming took 3 bases from V and 2 from J, leaving 5 bases between them. Germline V gene lookup returns CDR1 SNHLY and CDR2 FYNNEI.

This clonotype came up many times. The CDR3 DNA reads as TGTGCCACCAGTGATCCCGGACTGAGTGGCGATGAGCAGTTCTTC. This codes for CATSDPGLSGDEQFF. The chain employs TRBV24-1 and TRBJ2-1, with a weak D call TRBD2 (5 bases). Between the trimmed V and J ends, which lost 3 bases and 8 bases, there was a span of 16 bases. CDR1 is KGHDR and CDR2 is SFDVKD in the germline V gene. The CDR3 length is 15 residues.

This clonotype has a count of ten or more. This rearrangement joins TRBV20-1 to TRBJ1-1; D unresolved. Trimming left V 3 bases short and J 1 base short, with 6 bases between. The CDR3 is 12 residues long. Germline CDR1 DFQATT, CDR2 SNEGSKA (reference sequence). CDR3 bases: TGCAGTGCTAGTGATACGAACACTGAAGCTTTCTTT. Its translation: CSASDTNTEAFF.

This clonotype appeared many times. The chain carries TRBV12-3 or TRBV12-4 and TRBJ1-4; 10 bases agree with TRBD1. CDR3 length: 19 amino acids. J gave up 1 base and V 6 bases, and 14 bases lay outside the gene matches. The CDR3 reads CASSRRGQGGLGTNEKLFF. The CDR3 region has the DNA TGTGCCAGCAGCCGCCGAGGACAGGGGGGGTTGGGAACTAATGAAAAACTGTTTTTT.

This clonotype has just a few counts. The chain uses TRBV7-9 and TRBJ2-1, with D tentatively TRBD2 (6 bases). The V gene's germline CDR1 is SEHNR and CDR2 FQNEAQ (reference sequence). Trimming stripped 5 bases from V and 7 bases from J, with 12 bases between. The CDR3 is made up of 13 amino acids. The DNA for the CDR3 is TGTGCCAGCAGCCCGTGGACTATGAATGAGCAGTTCTTC. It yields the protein CASSPWTMNEQFF.

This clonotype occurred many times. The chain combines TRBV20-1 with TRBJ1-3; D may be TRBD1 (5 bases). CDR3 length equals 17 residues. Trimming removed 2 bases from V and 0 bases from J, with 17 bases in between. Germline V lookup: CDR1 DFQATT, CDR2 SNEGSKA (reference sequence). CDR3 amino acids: CSARLPGTAISGNTIYF. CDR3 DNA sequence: TGCAGTGCTAGACTCCCCGGGACGGCGATCTCTGGAAACACCATATATTTT.

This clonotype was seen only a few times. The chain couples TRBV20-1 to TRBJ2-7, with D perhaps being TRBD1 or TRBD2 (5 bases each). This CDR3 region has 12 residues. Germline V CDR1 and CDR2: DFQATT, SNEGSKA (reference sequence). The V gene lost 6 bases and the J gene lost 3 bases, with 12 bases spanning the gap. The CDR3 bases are TGCAGTGCCCCGGGACGGAACTACGAGCAGTACTTC. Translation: CSAPGRNYEQYF.

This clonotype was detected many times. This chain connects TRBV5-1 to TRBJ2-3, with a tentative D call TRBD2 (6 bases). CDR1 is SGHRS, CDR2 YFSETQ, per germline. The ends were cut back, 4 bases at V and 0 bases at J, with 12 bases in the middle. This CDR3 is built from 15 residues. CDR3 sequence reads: CASSPGTLSTDTQYF. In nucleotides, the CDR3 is TGCGCCAGCAGCCCGGGGACTCTCAGCACAGATACGCAGTATTTT. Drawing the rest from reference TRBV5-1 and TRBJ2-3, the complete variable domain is KAGVTQTPRYLIKTRGQQVTLSCSPISGHRSVSWYQQTPGQGLQFLFEYFSETQRNKGNFPGRFSGRQFSNSRSEMNVSTLELGDSALYLCASSPGTLSTDTQYFGPGTRLTVL.

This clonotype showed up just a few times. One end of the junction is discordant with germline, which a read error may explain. Here the CDR3 DNA reads TGCTGTGCTGTATCCTCTCTTCTGTGGTTGGAAGAGACCCAGTACTTC. It encodes CCAVSSLLWLEETQYF. V and J are TRBV20-1 and TRBJ2-5, with D unclear. This CDR3 has 16 residues. CDR1 is DFQATT and CDR2 is SNEGSKA in the germline V gene (reference sequence).

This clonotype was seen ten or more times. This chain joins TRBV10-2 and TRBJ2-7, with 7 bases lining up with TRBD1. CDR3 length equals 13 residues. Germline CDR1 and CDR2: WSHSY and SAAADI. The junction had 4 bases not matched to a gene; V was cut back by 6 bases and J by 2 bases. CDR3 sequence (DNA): TGCGCCAGCAGACTAGGGACAGCCTACGAGCAGTACTTC. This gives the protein CASRLGTAYEQYF.

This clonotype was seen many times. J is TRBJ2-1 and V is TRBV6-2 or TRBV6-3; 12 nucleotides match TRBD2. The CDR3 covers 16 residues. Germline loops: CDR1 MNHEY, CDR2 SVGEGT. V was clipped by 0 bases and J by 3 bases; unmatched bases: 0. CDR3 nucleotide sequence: TGTGCCAGCAGTTACTCGGGACTAGCGGGCTACAATGAGCAGTTCTTC. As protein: CASSYSGLAGYNEQFF.

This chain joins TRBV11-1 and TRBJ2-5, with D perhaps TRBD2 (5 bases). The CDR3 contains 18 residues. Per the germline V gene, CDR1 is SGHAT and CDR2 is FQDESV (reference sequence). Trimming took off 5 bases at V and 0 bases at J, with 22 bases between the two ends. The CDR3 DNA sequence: TGTGCCAGCAGCCCCCGCATGGGTATAGCGAATTACCAAGAGACCCAGTACTTC. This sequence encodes CASSPRMGIANYQETQYF.

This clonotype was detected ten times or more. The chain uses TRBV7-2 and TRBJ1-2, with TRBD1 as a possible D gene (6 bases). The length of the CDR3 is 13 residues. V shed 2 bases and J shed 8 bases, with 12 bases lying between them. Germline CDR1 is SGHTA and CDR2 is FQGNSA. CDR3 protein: CASSLSRGSGYTF. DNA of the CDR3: TGTGCCAGCAGCTTAAGTAGGGGGTCCGGCTACACCTTC.

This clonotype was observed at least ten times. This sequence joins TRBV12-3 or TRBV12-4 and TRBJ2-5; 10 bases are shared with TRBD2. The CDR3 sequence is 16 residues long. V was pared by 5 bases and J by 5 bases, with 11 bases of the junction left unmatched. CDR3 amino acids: CASSTLAGGRRETQYF. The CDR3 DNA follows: TGTGCCAGCAGTACTTTAGCGGGAGGAAGAAGGGAGACCCAGTACTTC.

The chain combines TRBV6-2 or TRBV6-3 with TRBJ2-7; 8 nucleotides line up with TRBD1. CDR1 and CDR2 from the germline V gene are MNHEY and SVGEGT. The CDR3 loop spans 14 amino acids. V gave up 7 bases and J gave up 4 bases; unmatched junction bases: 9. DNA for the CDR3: TGTGCCAGCACCTCCGGGACAGGTCCATACGAGCAGTACTTC. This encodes CASTSGTGPYEQYF.

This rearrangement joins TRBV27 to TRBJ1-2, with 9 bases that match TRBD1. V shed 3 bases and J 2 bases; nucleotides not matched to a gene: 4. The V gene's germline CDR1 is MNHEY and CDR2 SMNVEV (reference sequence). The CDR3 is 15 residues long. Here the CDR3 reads CASSLGTGRNYGYTF. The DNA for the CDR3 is TGTGCCAGCAGTTTGGGGACAGGGCGGAACTATGGCTACACCTTC.

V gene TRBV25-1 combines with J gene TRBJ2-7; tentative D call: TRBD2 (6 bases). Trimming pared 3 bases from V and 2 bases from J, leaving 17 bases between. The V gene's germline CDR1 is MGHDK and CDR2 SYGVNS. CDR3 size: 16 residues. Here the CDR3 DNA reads TGTGCCAGCAGTGACCTCGGACGGAGGGATACCTACGAGCAGTACTTC. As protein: CASSDLGRRDTYEQYF.

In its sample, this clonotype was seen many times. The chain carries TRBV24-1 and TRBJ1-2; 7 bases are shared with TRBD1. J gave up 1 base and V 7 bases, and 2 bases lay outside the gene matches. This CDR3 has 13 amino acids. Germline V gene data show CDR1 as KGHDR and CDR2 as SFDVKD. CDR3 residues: CATSQGVNYGYTF. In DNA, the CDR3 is TGTGCCACCAGCCAGGGGGTTAACTATGGCTACACCTTC.

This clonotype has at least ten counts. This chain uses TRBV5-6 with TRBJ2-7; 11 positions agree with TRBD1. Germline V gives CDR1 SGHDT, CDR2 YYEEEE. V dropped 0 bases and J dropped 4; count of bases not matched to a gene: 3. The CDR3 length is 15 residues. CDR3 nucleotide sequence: TGTGCCAGCAGCTTGGAGGACAGGGGGCAATACGAGCAGTACTTC. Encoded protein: CASSLEDRGQYEQYF.

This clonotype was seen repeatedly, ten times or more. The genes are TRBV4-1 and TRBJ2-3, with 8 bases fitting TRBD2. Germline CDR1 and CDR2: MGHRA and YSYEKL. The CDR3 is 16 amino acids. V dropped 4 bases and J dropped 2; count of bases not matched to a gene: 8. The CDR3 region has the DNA TGCGCCAGCAGCCCTTTCCGAGCGGGGGACACAGATACGCAGTATTTT. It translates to CASSPFRAGDTDTQYF.

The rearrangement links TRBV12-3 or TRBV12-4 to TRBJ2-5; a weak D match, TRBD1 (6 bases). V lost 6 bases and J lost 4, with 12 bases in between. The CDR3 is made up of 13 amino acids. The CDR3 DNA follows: TGTGCCAGCAGCCGAACAGGGATAGAGACCCAGTACTTC. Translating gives CASSRTGIETQYF.

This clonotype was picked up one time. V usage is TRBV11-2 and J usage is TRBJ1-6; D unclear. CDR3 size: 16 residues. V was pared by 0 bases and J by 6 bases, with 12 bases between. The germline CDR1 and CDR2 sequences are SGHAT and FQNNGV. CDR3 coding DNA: TGTGCCAGCAGCTTAGATCTGCGACATTTTAATTCACCCCTCCACTTT. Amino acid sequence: CASSLDLRHFNSPLHF.

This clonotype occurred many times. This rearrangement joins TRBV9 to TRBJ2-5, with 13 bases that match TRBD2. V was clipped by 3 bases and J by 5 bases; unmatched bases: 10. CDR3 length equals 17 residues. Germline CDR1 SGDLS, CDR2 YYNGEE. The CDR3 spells CASSAYIGLAGEETQYF. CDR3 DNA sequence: TGTGCCAGCAGCGCATACATCGGACTAGCGGGAGAGGAGACCCAGTACTTC. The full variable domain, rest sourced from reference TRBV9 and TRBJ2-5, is DSGVTQTPKHLITATGQRVTLRCSPRSGDLSVYWYQQSLDQGLQFLIQYYNGEERAKGNILERFSAQQFPDLHSELNLSSLELGDSALYFCASSAYIGLAGEETQYFGPGTRLLVL.

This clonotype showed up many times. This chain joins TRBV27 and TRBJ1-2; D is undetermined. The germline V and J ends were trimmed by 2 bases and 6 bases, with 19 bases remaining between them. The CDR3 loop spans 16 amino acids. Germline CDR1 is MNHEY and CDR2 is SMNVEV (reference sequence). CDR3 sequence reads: CASSLGIGNGRHGYTF. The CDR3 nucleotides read TGTGCCAGCAGTTTAGGTATCGGCAACGGACGCCATGGCTACACCTTC.

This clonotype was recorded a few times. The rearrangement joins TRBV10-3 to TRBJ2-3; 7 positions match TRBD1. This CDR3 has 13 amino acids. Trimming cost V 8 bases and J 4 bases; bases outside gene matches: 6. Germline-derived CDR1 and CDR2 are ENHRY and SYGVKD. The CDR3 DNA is TGTGCCATCGGAAACACAGGGGCAGATACGCAGTATTTT. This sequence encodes CAIGNTGADTQYF.